These 15 T cell receptor beta chains were sequenced from one sample in a study of shared clonotypes between healthy human individuals (dated by TCRdb to the early 2020s). Receptors were amplified or captured by the immunoSEQ multiplex PCR assay. The immuneACCESS repertoire file appears here via TCRdb, limited to in-frame rearrangements. These files lack a portion of the clones; in checked studies, under half of the deficit traces to unresolved V genes, and the cause of the others is not known. Within this sample are roughly 1,600,000 clones, with less than 99% of them counted one time only. The ten largest account for about 0.35% of the sample. Sequenced sample: naive CD4+ T cells sorted from blood. The intended sense of this specimen's cell subset or site label: CD45RA+ positively selected. These receptors came from a man aged 25-45 years in good health.

The chain uses TRBV29-1 and TRBJ2-5, with a possible D match to TRBD2 (6 bases). Trimming took 0 bases from V and 0 from J, leaving 8 bases between them. This CDR3 is built from 14 residues. From germline, CDR1 is SQVTM and CDR2 ANQGSEA. This chain's CDR3 is CSVEDSGNQETQYF. The CDR3 DNA is TGCAGCGTTGAAGATAGCGGAAACCAAGAGACCCAGTACTTC.

The gene calls are TRBV5-1 and TRBJ2-1; 11 positions agree with TRBD1. The CDR3 runs 19 residues. J was trimmed by 1 base and V by 3 bases; bases with no gene match: 12. Germline V gives CDR1 SGHRS, CDR2 YFSETQ. In DNA, the CDR3 is TGCGCCAGCAGCTCCGGGACAGGGGGTAATAAGGGGTCCTACAATGAGCAGTTCTTC. Its protein product is CASSSGTGGNKGSYNEQFF.

This clone was counted between two and nine times. The chain recombines TRBV5-5 with TRBJ1-2, with 8 bases identical to TRBD1. Germline CDR1 is SGHKS and CDR2 is YYEKEE (reference sequence). The V and J ends lost 5 bases and 8 bases, in that order; junction bases with no gene match: 2. The CDR3 contains 11 residues. The DNA for the CDR3 is TGTGCCAGCAGAGGACAGGGAGGCTACACCTTC. Translating gives CASRGQGGYTF.

V and J are TRBV20-1 and TRBJ2-1; the match to TRBD2 covers 8 bases. V gave up 6 bases and J gave up 9 bases; unmatched junction bases: 4. CDR1 and CDR2 from the germline V gene are DFQATT and SNEGSKA (reference sequence). The CDR3 is 11 residues long. The CDR3 loop is CSARTSSEQFF. The CDR3 coding sequence is TGCAGTGCAAGGACTAGCAGTGAGCAGTTCTTC.

V gene TRBV19 combines with J gene TRBJ2-5; TRBD1 matches at 8 bases. Germline V gives CDR1 LNHDA, CDR2 SQIVND (reference sequence). J lost 5 bases, V lost 4 bases, and 12 bases had no gene match. This CDR3 is built from 16 residues. The CDR3 nucleotides read TGTGCCAGTAGTAAGTGGACTCAGGGGGCATGGGAGACCCAGTACTTC. It yields the protein CASSKWTQGAWETQYF.

The J gene is TRBJ2-2, the V gene TRBV10-2; 9 nucleotides agree with TRBD1. Germline V gives CDR1 WSHSY, CDR2 SAAADI. Trimming took 6 bases from V and 7 from J; bases not matched to a gene: 9. CDR3 length: 15 residues. This chain's CDR3 is CASRTYRGRGGELFF. Written as DNA, the CDR3 is TGCGCCAGCAGGACGTACAGGGGGCGGGGCGGGGAGCTGTTTTTT.

This chain uses TRBV5-4 with TRBJ2-3, with D possibly TRBD2 on 6 matching bases. V shed 3 bases and J shed 0 bases, with 14 bases lying between them. The CDR3 runs 16 residues. In germline, CDR1 is SGHNT, CDR2 YYREEE (reference sequence). CDR3 protein: CASSSPGLQSTDTQYF. The DNA for the CDR3 is TGTGCCAGCAGCTCTCCGGGACTGCAAAGCACAGATACGCAGTATTTT.

Notes on this clone: Distinct nucleotide sequences in the sample also encode this CDR3. V is TRBV14 and J is TRBJ2-1; no definite D call. Germline assignment: CDR1 SGHDN and CDR2 FVKESK. V was pared by 1 base and J by 0 bases, with 7 bases between. The CDR3 runs 15 residues. The CDR3 sequence: CASSQGAGSYNEQFF. The CDR3 DNA sequence: TGTGCCAGCAGCCAAGGCGCAGGCTCCTACAATGAGCAGTTCTTC.

The chain employs TRBV9 and TRBJ2-3; TRBD2 matches at 11 bases. Germline CDR1 and CDR2: SGDLS and YYNGEE. V was clipped by 0 bases and J by 5 bases; unmatched bases: 5. CDR3 length: 16 residues. This chain's CDR3 is CASSVVVAGGLDTQYF. The DNA of the CDR3 is TGTGCCAGCAGCGTAGTAGTAGCGGGAGGGTTAGATACGCAGTATTTT.

The rearrangement links TRBV7-6 to TRBJ1-1; tentatively, D is TRBD1 (6 bases). Trimming removed 4 bases from V and 4 bases from J, with 10 bases in between. Germline CDR1 reads SGHVS; CDR2 reads FNYEAQ. CDR3 length: 13 amino acids. The CDR3 bases are TGTGCCAGCAGCTACCGGGACACCACTGAAGCTTTCTTT. It is translated as CASSYRDTTEAFF. The full variable domain, with the rest looked up from reference TRBV7-6 and TRBJ1-1, is GAGVSQSPRYKVTKRGQDVALRCDPISGHVSLYWYRQALGQGPEFLTYFNYEAQQDKSGLPNDRFSAERPEGSISTLTIQRTEQRDSAMYRCASSYRDTTEAFFGQGTRLTVV.

The J gene is TRBJ2-2, the V gene TRBV6-4; 10 bases are a match to TRBD1. The CDR3 length is 15 residues. The trim removed 6 bases at V and 5 bases at J, leaving 6 bases unmatched. CDR1 and CDR2 from the germline V gene are MRHNA and SNTAGT. CDR3 sequence: CASSPTGGATGELFF. DNA for the CDR3: TGTGCCAGCAGCCCGACAGGGGGCGCGACCGGGGAGCTGTTTTTT.

The CDR3 loop is CASSSTSGSWNEQFF. CDR3 sequence (DNA): TGCGCCAGCAGCTCTACAAGCGGGAGTTGGAATGAGCAGTTCTTC. J is TRBJ2-1 and V is TRBV5-1; 8 bases match TRBD2. Germline values: CDR1 SGHRS, CDR2 YFSETQ. This CDR3 has 15 residues. V lost 3 bases to trimming and J lost 7 bases; unmatched junction nucleotides: 9. Based on the CDR3 plus reference TRBV5-1 and TRBJ2-1, the full variable domain is KAGVTQTPRYLIKTRGQQVTLSCSPISGHRSVSWYQQTPGQGLQFLFEYFSETQRNKGNFPGRFSGRQFSNSRSEMNVSTLELGDSALYLCASSSTSGSWNEQFFGPGTRLTVL.

The genes are TRBV28 and TRBJ2-2; 8 nucleotides match TRBD2. CDR3 length: 15 residues. Per germline, CDR1 MDHEN and CDR2 SYDVKM. V lost 2 bases, J lost 3 bases, and 2 bases stayed unmatched. The CDR3 DNA follows: TGTGCCAGCAGTTTAGCGGGAGGCTACACCGGGGAGCTGTTTTTT. It translates to CASSLAGGYTGELFF.

CDR3 nucleotide sequence: TGTGCCAGCAGCCGTCGGACAGGAGAATACAATGAGCAGTTCTTC. Residues: CASSRRTGEYNEQFF. V and J are TRBV7-2 and TRBJ2-1, with 7 bases identical to TRBD1. CDR1 and CDR2 from the germline V gene are SGHTA and FQGNSA. The CDR3 is 15 residues long. The V and J ends lost 5 bases and 4 bases, in that order; junction bases with no gene match: 8.

This chain connects TRBV14 to TRBJ2-5; 7 bases are shared with TRBD1. After removal of 4 bases from V and 3 bases from J, the junction contained 5 bases not matched to a gene. Germline V gives CDR1 SGHDN, CDR2 FVKESK. This CDR3 is 14 amino acids long. For the CDR3, the DNA is TGTGCCAGCAGCCGCTGGACAGGCAAAGAGACCCAGTACTTC. It specifies CASSRWTGKETQYF. Supplemented by reference TRBV14 and TRBJ2-5, the full variable domain reads EAGVTQFPSHSVIEKGQTVTLRCDPISGHDNLYWYRRVMGKEIKFLLHFVKESKQDESGMPNNRFLAERTGGTYSTLKVQPAELEDSGVYFCASSRWTGKETQYFGPGTRLLVL.